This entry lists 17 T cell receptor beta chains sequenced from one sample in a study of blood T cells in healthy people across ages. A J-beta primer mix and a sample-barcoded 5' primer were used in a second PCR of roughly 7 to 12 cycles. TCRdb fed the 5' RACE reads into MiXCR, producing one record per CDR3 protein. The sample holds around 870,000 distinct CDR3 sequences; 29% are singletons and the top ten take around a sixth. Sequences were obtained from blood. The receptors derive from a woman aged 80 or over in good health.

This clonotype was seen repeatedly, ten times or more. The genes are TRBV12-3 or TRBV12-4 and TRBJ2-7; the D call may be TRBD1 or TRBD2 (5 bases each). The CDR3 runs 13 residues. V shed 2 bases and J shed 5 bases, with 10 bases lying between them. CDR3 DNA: TGTGCCAGCAGTTTACTGGGACCCAACGAGCAGTACTTC. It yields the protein CASSLLGPNEQYF.

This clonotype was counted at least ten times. The CDR3 reads CSAPSGTGFYGYTF. The CDR3 DNA is TGCAGTGCTCCCTCCGGGACAGGGTTCTATGGCTACACCTTC. This chain links TRBV20-1 with TRBJ1-2; 9 positions agree with TRBD1. Trimming took 5 bases from V and 4 from J; bases not matched to a gene: 8. The V gene's germline CDR1 is DFQATT and CDR2 SNEGSKA (reference sequence). The CDR3 is 14 amino acids.

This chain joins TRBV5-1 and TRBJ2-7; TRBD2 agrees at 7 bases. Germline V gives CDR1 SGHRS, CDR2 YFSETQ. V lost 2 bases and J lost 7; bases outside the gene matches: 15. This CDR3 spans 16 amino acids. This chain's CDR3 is CASSLIRAGRYNEQYF. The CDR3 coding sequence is TGCGCCAGCAGCTTAATACGAGCGGGGCGTTACAATGAGCAGTACTTC.

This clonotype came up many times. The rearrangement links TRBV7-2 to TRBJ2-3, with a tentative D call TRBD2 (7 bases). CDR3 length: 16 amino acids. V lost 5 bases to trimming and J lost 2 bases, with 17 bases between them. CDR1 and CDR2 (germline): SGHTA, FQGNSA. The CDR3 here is CASSTRGGPFTDTQYF. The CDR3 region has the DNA TGTGCCAGCAGCACAAGGGGGGGGCCCTTCACAGATACGCAGTATTTT.

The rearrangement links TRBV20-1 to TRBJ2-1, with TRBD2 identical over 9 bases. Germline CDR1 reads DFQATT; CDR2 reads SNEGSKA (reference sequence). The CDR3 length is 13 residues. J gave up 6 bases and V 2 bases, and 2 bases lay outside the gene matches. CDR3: CSARLAGPNEQFF. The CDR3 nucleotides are TGCAGTGCTAGACTAGCGGGACCCAATGAGCAGTTCTTC.

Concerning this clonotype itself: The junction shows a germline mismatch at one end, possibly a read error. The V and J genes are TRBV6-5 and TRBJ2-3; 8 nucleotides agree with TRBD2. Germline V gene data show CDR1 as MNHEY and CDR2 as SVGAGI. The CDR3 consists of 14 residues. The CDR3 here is CASRRGGTTDTQCF. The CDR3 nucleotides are TGTGCCAGCAGACGCGGGGGGACTACAGATACGCAGTGTTTT.

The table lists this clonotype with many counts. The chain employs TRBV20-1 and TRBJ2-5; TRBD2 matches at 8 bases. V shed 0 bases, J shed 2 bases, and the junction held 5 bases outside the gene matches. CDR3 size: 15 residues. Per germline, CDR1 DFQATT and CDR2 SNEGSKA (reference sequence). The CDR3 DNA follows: TGCAGTGCTAGAGATTCAACTAGCGGACAAGAGACCCAGTACTTC. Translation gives CSARDSTSGQETQYF.

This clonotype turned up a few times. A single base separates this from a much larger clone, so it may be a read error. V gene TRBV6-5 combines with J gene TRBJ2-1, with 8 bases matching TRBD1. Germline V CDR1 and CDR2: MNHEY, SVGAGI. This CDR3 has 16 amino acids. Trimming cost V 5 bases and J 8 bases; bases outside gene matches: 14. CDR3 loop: CASSPIGQGDRYEQFF. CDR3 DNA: TGTGCCAGCAGTCCCATTGGACAGGGAGATAGGTATGAGCAGTTCTTC.

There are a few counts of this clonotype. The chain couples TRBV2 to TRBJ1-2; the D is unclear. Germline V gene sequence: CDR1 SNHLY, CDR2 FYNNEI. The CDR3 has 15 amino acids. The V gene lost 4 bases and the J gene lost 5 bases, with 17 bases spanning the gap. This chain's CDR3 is CASSGGVSFGYGYTF. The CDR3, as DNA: TGTGCCAGCAGTGGTGGAGTGAGTTTCGGGTATGGCTACACCTTC. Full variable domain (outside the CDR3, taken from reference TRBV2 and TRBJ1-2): EPEVTQTPSHQVTQMGQEVILRCVPISNHLYFYWYRQILGQKVEFLVSFYNNEISEKSEIFDDQFSVERPDGSNFTLKIRSTKLEDSAMYFCASSGGVSFGYGYTFGSGTRLTVV.

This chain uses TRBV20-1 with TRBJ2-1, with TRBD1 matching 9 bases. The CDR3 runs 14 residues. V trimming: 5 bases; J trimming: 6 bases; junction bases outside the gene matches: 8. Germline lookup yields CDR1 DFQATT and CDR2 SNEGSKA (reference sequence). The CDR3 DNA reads TGCAGTGCTCGTGGGGGACAGGGTTGCAATGAGCAGTTCTTC. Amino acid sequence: CSARGGQGCNEQFF.

CDR3 nucleotides: TGCGCCAGCAGTGACCGGGACTTACCCTGCGAGCAGTACTTC. Translating gives CASSDRDLPCEQYF. The chain joins TRBV10-1 to TRBJ2-7, with a possible D match to TRBD2 (6 bases). Germline CDR1 reads WNHNN; CDR2 reads SYGVQD (reference sequence). CDR3 length: 14 amino acids. Trimming stripped 3 bases from V and 6 bases from J, with 15 bases between.

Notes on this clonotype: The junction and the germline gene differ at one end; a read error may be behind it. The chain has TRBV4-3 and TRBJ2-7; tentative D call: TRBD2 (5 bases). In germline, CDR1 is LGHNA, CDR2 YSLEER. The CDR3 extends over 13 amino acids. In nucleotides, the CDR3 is TGCGCCAACAGCCATGGACTCCGCTACGAGCAGTACTTC. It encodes CANSHGLRYEQYF.

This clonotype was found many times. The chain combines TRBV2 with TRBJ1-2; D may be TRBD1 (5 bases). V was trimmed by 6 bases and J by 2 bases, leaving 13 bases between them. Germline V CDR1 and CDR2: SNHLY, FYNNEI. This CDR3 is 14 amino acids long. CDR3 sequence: CASRRGVLNYGYTF. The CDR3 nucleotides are TGTGCCAGCAGAAGGGGAGTTCTAAACTATGGCTACACCTTC.

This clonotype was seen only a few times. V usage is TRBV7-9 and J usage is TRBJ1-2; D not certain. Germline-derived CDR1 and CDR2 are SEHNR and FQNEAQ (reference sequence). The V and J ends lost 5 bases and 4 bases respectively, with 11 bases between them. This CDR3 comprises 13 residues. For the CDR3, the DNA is TGTGCCAGCAGCCCCCTGGGGAGCTATGGCTACACCTTC. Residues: CASSPLGSYGYTF.

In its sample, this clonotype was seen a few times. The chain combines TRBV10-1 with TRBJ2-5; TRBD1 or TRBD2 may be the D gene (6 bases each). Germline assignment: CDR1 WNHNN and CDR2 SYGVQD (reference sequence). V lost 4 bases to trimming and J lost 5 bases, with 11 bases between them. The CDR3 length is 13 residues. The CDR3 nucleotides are TGCGCCAGCAGTGCGGGGGCCAGGGAGACCCAGTACTTC. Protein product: CASSAGARETQYF.

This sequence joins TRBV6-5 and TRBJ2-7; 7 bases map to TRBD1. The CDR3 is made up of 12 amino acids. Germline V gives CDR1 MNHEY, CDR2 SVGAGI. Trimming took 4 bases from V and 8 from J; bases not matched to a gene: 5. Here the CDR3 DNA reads TGTGCCAGCAGTTTTACAGGGGTTCAGCAGTACTTC. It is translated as CASSFTGVQQYF.

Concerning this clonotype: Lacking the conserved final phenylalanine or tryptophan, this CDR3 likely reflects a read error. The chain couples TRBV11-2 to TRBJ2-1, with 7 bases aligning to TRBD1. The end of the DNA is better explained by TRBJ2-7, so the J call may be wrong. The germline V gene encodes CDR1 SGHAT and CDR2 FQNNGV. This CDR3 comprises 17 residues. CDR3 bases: TGTGCCAGCAGCTTACCGACTGACAGGGTCTCCTACAATGAGCAGTACTGC. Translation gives CASSLPTDRVSYNEQYC.